This T cell receptor (beta chain) was recovered during a study of CD8+ T cells in alopecia areata. The treatment here: oral pan-JAK inhibitor, 5-10 mg twice daily. It was cDNA, reverse transcribed from extracted RNA, that served as the sequencing template. Clones were sequenced by immunoSEQ multiplex PCR, and TCRdb holds only the in-frame ones, with some missing. The sample includes 70,000 or so clones, approximately 28% of them seen just once. The sequences come from CD8+ T cells sorted from blood, collected at week 4, from a patient treated with tofacitinib. This clonotype was obtained from a human donor with alopecia areata.

The CDR3 coding sequence is TGCAGCGCAATAGAACTAGCGGTCAAATACAATGAGCAGTTCTTC. Residues: CSAIELAVKYNEQFF. The genes are TRBV29-1 and TRBJ2-1; TRBD2 agrees at 8 bases. The CDR3 spans 15 residues. Germline CDR1 reads SQVTM; CDR2 reads ANQGSEA. The junction had 12 bases not matched to a gene; V was cut back by 7 bases and J by 4 bases.